The subject of this entry is one TCR beta chain. Its antigen remains undetermined. Base qualities are missing; no much larger clone stands one base away. The donors were immunologically healthy infants in Finland who had open corrective cardiac surgery for congenital heart defects. For four of the eight donors, a small about 0.45-1 mL aliquot of peripheral blood was collected during surgery. For the blood samples, genomic DNA was extracted from all available leukocytes instead of from a set number of cells. ACK lysis buffer was used to remove erythrocytes from blood, and the leukocytes were stored at -70 degrees C as pellets. A QIAsymphony instrument was used to extract genomic DNA from frozen cell pellets. TCRB and TCRAD loci were amplified from a standardized quantity of quality-controlled genomic DNA using the immunoSEQ multiplex PCR assay. The amplicons covered the V(D)J region and were long enough to include the CDR3 and to identify the V and J genes. Amplicon sequencing was performed on an Illumina platform through the commercial immunoSEQ service. The paper's data handling went like this. Primer bias and sequencing errors were corrected as previously described, and TCRAD and TCRB were defined on the basis of the IMGT database. immunoSEQ Analyzer 3.0 and VDJTools were used for repertoire analysis, which covered basic statistics, V/J segment usage, diversity estimates, rarefaction and pairwise overlap. Chao1, ChaoE, Efron-Thisted, Shannon and inverse Simpson indices were used to estimate diversity, which was also estimated on datasets down-sampled to the smallest sample. Repertoire overlap was assessed by strict matching of CDR3 nucleotide sequence, V gene and J gene, and clustering was done by Jaccard-based multidimensional scaling. TCRdb stores this immuneACCESS table with in-frame sequences only. Part of the clones is absent; in the studies checked, under half of the shortfall reflects unresolved V genes, and no reason is known for the rest. V, J and clone size derive from that table, while D and trimming were established from the DNA sequence. A total of more than 50,000 clones appear in this sample, 90% to 95% of them only once. The ten largest clones capture less than 7% of the sample.

The data were obtained in a study of human thymus T cells (TCRdb year 2020). Concerning the study at large: The study characterized TCR alpha and beta repertoires from eight infant thymus samples and a few related peripheral blood samples. Donor ages ranging from about 6 to 250 days were recorded, and 5 or 6 male and a couple of female infants were included in the cohort. Study-wide conclusions, independent of this receptor: On average, approximately 790,000 unique TCRB clonotypes were obtained from thymus samples, compared with 65,000 to 90,000 from blood samples. Biased V and J gene segment usage appeared to be present in both thymic and peripheral blood repertoires.

CDR1 and CDR2 (SGHTA, FQGNSA) derive from the germline V gene. Compared with germline, V lacks 5 bases and J lacks 5 bases; bases without a gene match: 4. The CDR3, cysteine through phenylalanine, is 16 amino acids long. Only the CDR3 part of the read is kept: 48 bases, read in frame from the first base. Sequenced: blood. The source is a boy under three years old with a congenital heart defect but otherwise immunologically healthy. The sequence is built from TRBV7-2 and TRBJ2-1; 15 bases in the junction line up with TRBD2. The DNA sequence is given as TGTGCCAGCAGCCCCGGACTAGCGGGGGGGCACAATGAGCAGTTCTTC. The resulting protein is CASSPGLAGGHNEQFF.